The source of this T cell receptor (beta chain) is a study of vaccination and CD4 T cells after COVID-19. Study context: Post-COVID draws followed diagnosis by a median 101 days (range 35 to 161). Investigators took post-vaccine samples a median 72 days after dose two, within a range of 14 to 241. Whole-study results and caveats: The analysis of convalescent patients involved relatively few individuals and lacked early post-infection timepoints. Only post-vaccination samples contained a median approximately 84% of the reactive clones in convalescent patients.

Germline lookup yields CDR1 LGHNT and CDR2 FRNRAP. Trimming cost V 5 bases and J 4 bases, with 10 bases left between them. This CDR3 comprises 13 residues. As concerns this clonotype: The antigen is not known.

TCRdb analysed the PCR reads with MiXCR anew, one entry per CDR3 protein. The table has some 25,000 distinct CDR3 sequences, 45% to 65% seen once; the top ten hold 0.8% to 1.2%. The material was CD4+ T cells from blood, obtained before SARS-CoV-2 vaccination. This sequence originates from a human donor who had recovered from COVID-19. V and J are TRBV12-5 and TRBJ2-3; D is undetermined. The CDR3 is CASGIGEADTQYF. CDR3 in DNA: TGTGCTAGTGGTATTGGCGAGGCAGATACGCAGTATTTT.